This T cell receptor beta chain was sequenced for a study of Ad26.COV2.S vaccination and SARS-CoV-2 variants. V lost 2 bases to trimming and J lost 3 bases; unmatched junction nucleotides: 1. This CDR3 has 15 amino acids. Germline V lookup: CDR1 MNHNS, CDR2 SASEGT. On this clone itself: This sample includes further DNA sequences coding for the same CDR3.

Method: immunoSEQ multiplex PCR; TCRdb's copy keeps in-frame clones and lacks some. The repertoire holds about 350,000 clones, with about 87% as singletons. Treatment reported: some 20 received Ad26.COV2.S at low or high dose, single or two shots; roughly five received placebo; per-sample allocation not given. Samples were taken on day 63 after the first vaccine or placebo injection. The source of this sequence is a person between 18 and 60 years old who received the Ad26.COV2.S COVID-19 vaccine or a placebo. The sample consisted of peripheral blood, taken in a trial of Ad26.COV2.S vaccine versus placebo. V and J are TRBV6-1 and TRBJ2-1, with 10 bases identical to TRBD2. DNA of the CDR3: TGTGCCAGCAGTGAACTAGCGGGAGACTACAATGAGCAGTTCTTC. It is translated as CASSELAGDYNEQFF.